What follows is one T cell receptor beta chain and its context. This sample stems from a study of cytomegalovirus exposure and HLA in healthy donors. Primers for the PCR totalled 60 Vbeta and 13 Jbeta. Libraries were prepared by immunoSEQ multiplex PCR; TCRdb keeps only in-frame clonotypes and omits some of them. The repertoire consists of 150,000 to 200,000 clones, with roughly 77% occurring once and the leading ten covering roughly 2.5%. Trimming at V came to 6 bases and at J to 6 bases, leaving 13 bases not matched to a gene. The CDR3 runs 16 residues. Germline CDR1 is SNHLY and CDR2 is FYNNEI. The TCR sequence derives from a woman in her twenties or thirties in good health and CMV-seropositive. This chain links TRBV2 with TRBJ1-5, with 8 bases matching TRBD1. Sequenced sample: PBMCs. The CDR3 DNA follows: TGTGCCAGCAGAACAGGGGGGGCCGTGGGCGGTCAGCCCCAGCATTTT. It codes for CASRTGGAVGGQPQHF.